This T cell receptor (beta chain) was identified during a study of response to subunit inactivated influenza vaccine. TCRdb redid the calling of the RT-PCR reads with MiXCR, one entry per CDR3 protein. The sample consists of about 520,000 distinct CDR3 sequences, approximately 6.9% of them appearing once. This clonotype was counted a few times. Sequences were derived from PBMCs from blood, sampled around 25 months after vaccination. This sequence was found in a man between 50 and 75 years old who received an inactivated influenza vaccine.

Here the CDR3 DNA reads TGCAGTGCTCCGAGCGGGGGCAACACAGATACGCAGTATTTT. It is translated as CSAPSGGNTDTQYF. V usage is TRBV20-1 and J usage is TRBJ2-3, with 8 positions matching TRBD2. The CDR3 has 14 residues. The germline V gene encodes CDR1 DFQATT and CDR2 SNEGSKA (reference sequence). Trimming removed 5 bases from V and 2 bases from J; junction bases left unmatched: 6.